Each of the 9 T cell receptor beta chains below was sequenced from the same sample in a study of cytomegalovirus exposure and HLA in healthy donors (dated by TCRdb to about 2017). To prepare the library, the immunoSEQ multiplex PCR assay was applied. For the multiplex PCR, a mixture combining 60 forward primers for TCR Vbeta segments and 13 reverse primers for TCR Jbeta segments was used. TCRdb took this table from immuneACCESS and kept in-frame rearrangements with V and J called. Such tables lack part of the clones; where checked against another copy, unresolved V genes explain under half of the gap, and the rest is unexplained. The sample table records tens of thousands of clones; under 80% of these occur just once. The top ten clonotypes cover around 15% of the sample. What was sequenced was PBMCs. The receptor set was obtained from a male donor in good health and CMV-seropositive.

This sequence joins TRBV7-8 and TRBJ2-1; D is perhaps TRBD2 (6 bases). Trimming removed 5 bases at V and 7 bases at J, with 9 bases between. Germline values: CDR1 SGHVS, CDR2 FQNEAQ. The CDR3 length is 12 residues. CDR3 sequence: CASSGGNNEQFF. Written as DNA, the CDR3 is TGTGCCAGCAGCGGAGGGAATAATGAGCAGTTCTTC.

The CDR3 nucleotides are TGTGCCAGCAGCTTAGACAGCAATACGCAGTATTTT. This encodes CASSLDSNTQYF. The rearrangement joins TRBV7-2 to TRBJ2-3; no firm D call. The V and J ends lost 1 base and 7 bases respectively, with 6 bases between them. Germline CDR1 reads SGHTA; CDR2 reads FQGNSA. The CDR3 sequence is 12 residues long.

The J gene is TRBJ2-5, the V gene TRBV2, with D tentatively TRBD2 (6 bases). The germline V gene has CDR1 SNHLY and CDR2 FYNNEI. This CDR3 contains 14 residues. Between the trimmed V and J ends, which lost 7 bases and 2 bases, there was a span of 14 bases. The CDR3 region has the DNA TGTGCCAGCACCGATCTGGGGAGGCAAGAGACCCAGTACTTC. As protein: CASTDLGRQETQYF.

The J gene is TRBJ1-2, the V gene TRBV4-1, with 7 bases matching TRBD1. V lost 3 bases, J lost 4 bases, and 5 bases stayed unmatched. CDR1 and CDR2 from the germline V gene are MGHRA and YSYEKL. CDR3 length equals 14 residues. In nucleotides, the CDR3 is TGCGCCAGCAGCCAGCTGACAGGGCCCTATGGCTACACCTTC. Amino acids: CASSQLTGPYGYTF.

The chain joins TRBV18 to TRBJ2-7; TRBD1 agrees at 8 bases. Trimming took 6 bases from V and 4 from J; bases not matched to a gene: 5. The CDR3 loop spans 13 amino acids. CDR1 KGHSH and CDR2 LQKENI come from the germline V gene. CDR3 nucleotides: TGTGCCAGCTCGTCGGGACAGGAATACGAGCAGTACTTC. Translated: CASSSGQEYEQYF.

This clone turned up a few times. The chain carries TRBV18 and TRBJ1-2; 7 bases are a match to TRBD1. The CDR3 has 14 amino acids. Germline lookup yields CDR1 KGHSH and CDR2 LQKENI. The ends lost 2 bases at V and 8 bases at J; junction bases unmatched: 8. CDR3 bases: TGTGCCAGCTCACCATCGGAGGGGGCTGGGGGCTACACCTTC. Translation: CASSPSEGAGGYTF.

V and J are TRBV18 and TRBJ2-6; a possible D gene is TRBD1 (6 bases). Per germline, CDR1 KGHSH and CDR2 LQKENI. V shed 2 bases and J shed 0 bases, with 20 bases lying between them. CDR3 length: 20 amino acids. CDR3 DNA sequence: TGTGCCAGCTCACCATTACAAAGGGTCGACAGGAACTCTGGGGCCAACGTCCTGACTTTC. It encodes CASSPLQRVDRNSGANVLTF.

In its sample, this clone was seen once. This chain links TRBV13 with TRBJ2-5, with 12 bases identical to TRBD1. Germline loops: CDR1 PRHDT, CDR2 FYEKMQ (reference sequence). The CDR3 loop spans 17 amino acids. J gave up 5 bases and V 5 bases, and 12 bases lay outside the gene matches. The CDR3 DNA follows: TGTGCCAGCAGCCTGACGTCCGGGACAGGGGGCTTGGAGACCCAGTACTTC. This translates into CASSLTSGTGGLETQYF.

CDR3 coding DNA: TGTGCCAGTAGTATCGACAGGGATCAGCCCCAGCATTTT. It translates to CASSIDRDQPQHF. The chain combines TRBV19 with TRBJ1-5, with 7 bases aligning to TRBD1. This CDR3 is built from 13 residues. Looked up from germline, CDR1 is LNHDA and CDR2 is SQIVND (reference sequence). The junction had 1 base not matched to a gene; V was cut back by 3 bases and J by 5 bases. The full variable domain, in which reference TRBV19 and TRBJ1-5 provide the parts outside the CDR3, is DGGITQSPKYLFRKEGQNVTLSCEQNLNHDAMYWYRQDPGQGLRLIYYSQIVNDFQKGDIAEGYSVSREKKESFPLTVTSAQKNPTAFYLCASSIDRDQPQHFGDGTRLSIL.